The next 21 T cell receptor beta chains were all read from a single sample in a study of T cell responses to AZD1222 COVID-19 vaccine. Profiled with immunoSEQ multiplex PCR; TCRdb holds only in-frame clones, not every one. The sample contains 75,000 to 100,000 clones, 80% to 90% of which appear only once. The sequences come from peripheral blood, collected on day 0 of MenACWY control vaccination. These receptors were collected from an adult in good health.

The chain joins TRBV3-1 (or the pseudogene TRBV3-2) to TRBJ2-3, with D unclear. The CDR3 contains 13 residues. Germline CDR1 is LGHDT and CDR2 is YNNKEL (reference sequence). Trimming left V 0 bases short and J 9 bases short, with 10 bases between. This CDR3 is CASSQDRVGTQYF. As DNA, the CDR3 is TGTGCCAGCAGCCAAGATAGGGTGGGAACGCAGTATTTT.

The V and J genes are TRBV28 and TRBJ1-6, with 7 bases fitting TRBD1. Germline V gene data show CDR1 as MDHEN and CDR2 as SYDVKM. Unmatched junction bases numbered 5, after V lost 6 bases and J lost 0 bases. This CDR3 has 16 amino acids. Written as DNA, the CDR3 is TGTGCCAGCAGAATGGGACAGAGCTCCTATAATTCACCCCTCCACTTT. Amino acids: CASRMGQSSYNSPLHF.

V and J are TRBV12-1 and TRBJ2-3. TRBV12-1 is termed a pseudogene. CDR3 length: 12 amino acids. This chain's CDR3 is CASSFCTDTQYF. The DNA of the CDR3 is TGTGCCAGCAGCTTTTGCACAGATACGCAGTATTTT.

The J gene is TRBJ1-3, the V gene TRBV30; D ambiguous. Deletions cut 0 bases from V and 3 bases from J, with 9 bases between. This CDR3 has 14 amino acids. Germline V gene lookup returns CDR1 GTSNPN and CDR2 SVGIG (reference sequence). The CDR3 DNA reads TGTGCCTGGAGTGTCTCGGGAAGTGGAAACACCATATATTTT. Its protein is CAWSVSGSGNTIYF.

This chain uses TRBV29-1 with TRBJ1-3, with no clear D. CDR1 and CDR2 from the germline V gene are SQVTM and ANQGSEA. Between the trimmed V and J ends, which lost 5 bases and 8 bases, there was a span of 16 bases. The CDR3 is 13 residues long. The CDR3 region has the DNA TGCAGCGTTCGAGGCCCAGGCAAGGACACCATATATTTT. Its translation: CSVRGPGKDTIYF.

This chain uses TRBV30 with TRBJ2-7; 7 positions agree with TRBD1. V was clipped by 3 bases and J by 0 bases; unmatched bases: 8. Germline lookup yields CDR1 GTSNPN and CDR2 SVGIG (reference sequence). This CDR3 is built from 15 residues. The CDR3 reads CAWRPGTVGSYEQYF. The DNA for the CDR3 is TGTGCCTGGAGACCGGGGACAGTGGGCTCCTACGAGCAGTACTTC. The whole variable domain, remainder taken from reference TRBV30 and TRBJ2-7, is SQTIHQWPATLVQPVGSPLSLECTVEGTSNPNLYWYRQAAGRGLQLLFYSVGIGQISSEVPQNLSASRPQDRQFILSSKKLLLSDSGFYLCAWRPGTVGSYEQYFGPGTRLTVT.

The CDR3 protein is CASREKINTEAFF. Written as DNA, the CDR3 is TGCGCCAGCAGGGAAAAGATCAACACTGAAGCTTTCTTT. The chain recombines TRBV10-2 with TRBJ1-1, with D hard to call. CDR1 WSHSY and CDR2 SAAADI come from the germline V gene. This CDR3 is 13 amino acids long. V was pared by 6 bases and J by 2 bases, with 10 bases between.

The chain has TRBV3-1 (or the pseudogene TRBV3-2) and TRBJ2-3, with 8 positions matching TRBD1. CDR3 length: 14 residues. V trimming: 3 bases; J trimming: 2 bases; junction bases outside the gene matches: 1. Germline V gene lookup returns CDR1 LGHDT and CDR2 YNNKEL (reference sequence). The CDR3 is CASSQDRATDTQYF. The DNA of the CDR3 is TGTGCCAGCAGCCAGGACAGGGCCACAGATACGCAGTATTTT.

The chain carries TRBV19 and TRBJ1-6; D is unclear. Trimming took off 9 bases at V and 10 bases at J, with 16 bases between the two ends. The CDR3 totals 13 residues. Germline CDR1 LNHDA, CDR2 SQIVND (reference sequence). CDR3: CASHLDKVSPLHF. CDR3 DNA: TGTGCCAGCCATCTAGACAAGGTCTCACCCCTCCACTTT.

The chain couples TRBV28 to TRBJ1-4; no reliable D call. CDR1 is MDHEN and CDR2 is SYDVKM in the germline V gene. This CDR3 has 14 amino acids. V was trimmed by 3 bases and J by 2 bases, leaving 7 bases between them. CDR3 nucleotide sequence: TGTGCCAGCAGTTTTGCCGGGACTAATGAAAAACTGTTTTTT. Translated, it gives CASSFAGTNEKLFF.

This chain uses TRBV11-1 with TRBJ1-1; 9 bases align to TRBD1. Germline trimming cut 7 bases from V and 4 bases from J; bases unmatched to any gene: 7. The CDR3 loop spans 14 amino acids. The germline gives CDR1 SGHAT, CDR2 FQDESV (reference sequence). The CDR3 loop reads CASTGTGYATEAFF. The CDR3 nucleotides read TGTGCCAGCACGGGGACAGGGTATGCCACTGAAGCTTTCTTT.

The chain employs TRBV30 and TRBJ2-5; D is perhaps TRBD1 (5 bases). With 0 bases removed from V and 5 bases from J, the gap between germline ends came to 13 bases. Looked up from germline, CDR1 is GTSNPN and CDR2 is SVGIG (reference sequence). This CDR3 spans 14 amino acids. CDR3 region: CAWSVGRAVETQYF. CDR3 nucleotides: TGTGCCTGGAGTGTGGGCAGGGCTGTCGAGACCCAGTACTTC.

V and J are TRBV28 and TRBJ1-1, with D hard to call. The V end was cut by 6 bases, the J end by 5 bases, with 13 bases between. The CDR3 loop spans 13 amino acids. CDR1 MDHEN and CDR2 SYDVKM come from the germline V gene. The CDR3 DNA reads TGTGCCAGCAGCCTTACCCACGGGACTGAAGCTTTCTTT. Its protein product is CASSLTHGTEAFF.

As DNA, the CDR3 is TGTGCCAGCAGCCAACGACAGGGCACAGATACGCAGTATTTT. This sequence encodes CASSQRQGTDTQYF. The genes are TRBV11-3 and TRBJ2-3, with D perhaps matching TRBD1 (6 bases). V was pared by 5 bases and J by 1 base, with 10 bases between. Germline assignment: CDR1 SGHNT and CDR2 YENEEA. The CDR3 is made up of 14 amino acids.

The chain uses TRBV6-2 or TRBV6-3 and TRBJ2-3; TRBD1 agrees at 10 bases. The CDR3 runs 16 residues. CDR1 and CDR2 (germline): MNHEY, SVGEGT. With V trimmed by 2 bases and J by 0 bases, 2 bases remained unmatched. The CDR3 is CASSYGGQGSTDTQYF. The CDR3 DNA reads TGTGCCAGCAGTTACGGGGGACAGGGGAGCACAGATACGCAGTATTTT.

This clone appeared a single time. The V call is TRBV7-3, the J call TRBJ2-7; D is possibly TRBD2 (5 bases). V was trimmed by 2 bases and J by 2 bases, leaving 13 bases between them. The CDR3 loop spans 15 amino acids. In germline, CDR1 is SGHTA, CDR2 FQGTGA. CDR3 residues: CASSLLERGTYEQYF. DNA of the CDR3: TGTGCCAGCAGCTTATTGGAACGGGGAACCTACGAGCAGTACTTC.

The chain couples TRBV5-5 to TRBJ1-5, with a tentative D call TRBD1 (5 bases). V was trimmed by 4 bases and J by 9 bases, leaving 17 bases between them. The V gene's germline CDR1 is SGHKS and CDR2 YYEKEE (reference sequence). The CDR3 extends over 14 amino acids. The CDR3, as DNA: TGTGCCAGCAGCCCCGGGACTCCGGGTGGGCCCCAGCATTTT. Protein sequence: CASSPGTPGGPQHF. The full variable domain, with the rest looked up from reference TRBV5-5 and TRBJ1-5, is DAGVTQSPTHLIKTRGQQVTLRCSPISGHKSVSWYQQVLGQGPQFIFQYYEKEERGRGNFPDRFSARQFPNYSSELNVNALLLGDSALYLCASSPGTPGGPQHFGDGTRLSIL.

V is TRBV3-1 (or the pseudogene TRBV3-2) and J is TRBJ2-5; the D is unclear. The length of the CDR3 is 12 residues. The V end was cut by 0 bases, the J end by 5 bases, with 4 bases between. Germline CDR1 LGHDT, CDR2 YNNKEL (reference sequence). CDR3 region: CASSQERETQYF. CDR3 nucleotide sequence: TGTGCCAGCAGCCAAGAGAGGGAGACCCAGTACTTC.

This clone was detected only a few times. The chain is built from TRBV6-4 and TRBJ2-5; TRBD1 matches at 7 bases. The V segment lost 6 bases and the J segment 0 bases; nucleotides outside the gene matches: 7. This CDR3 comprises 15 residues. The germline V gene encodes CDR1 MRHNA and CDR2 SNTAGT. In DNA form, the CDR3 reads TGTGCCAGCAGCAAAACCGGGACAGACCAAGAGACCCAGTACTTC. This sequence encodes CASSKTGTDQETQYF.

V and J are TRBV6-5 and TRBJ1-1; a possible D gene is TRBD1 (6 bases). The V end lost 5 bases, the J end lost 0 bases, and 13 bases lay between the germline ends. This CDR3 region has 15 residues. Germline CDR1 reads MNHEY; CDR2 reads SVGAGI. The CDR3 DNA follows: TGTGCCAGCAGTCAAACAGGGATCATGAACACTGAAGCTTTCTTT. Residues: CASSQTGIMNTEAFF.

This clone was seen only once. This chain connects TRBV19 to TRBJ1-4; 7 bases are a match to TRBD1. V lost 8 bases to trimming and J lost 5 bases; unmatched junction nucleotides: 11. The CDR3 is made up of 15 amino acids. CDR1 is LNHDA and CDR2 is SQIVND in the germline V gene (reference sequence). CDR3 sequence (DNA): TGTGCCAGTGACAATTCCGGGACAGTGAATGAAAAACTGTTTTTT. Amino acids: CASDNSGTVNEKLFF.